The T cell receptor (beta chain) described here comes from a study of CD8+CD57+ T cells in acquired aplastic anemia. V lost 4 bases, J lost 5 bases, and 6 bases lay in between. The CDR3 totals 11 residues. Germline V gene data show CDR1 as LGHNA and CDR2 as YNFKEQ. The patients chosen for sequencing had shown expansion of CD8+CD57+ cells (detected by flow cytometry). Genomic DNA constituted the template upon which TCR beta VDJ and CDR3 profiling was performed. TCRdb ran MiXCR on the reads and lists one entry per CDR3 protein. The table has approximately 190,000 distinct CDR3 sequences, around 47% seen once. In its sample, this clonotype was seen many times.

The origin of this receptor is a human donor with aplastic anemia. The chain combines TRBV4-2 with TRBJ2-7; D unclear. The source material was sorted CD4+, CD8+, or CD8+CD57+ T cells (not recorded which) from PBMCs. The DNA of the CDR3 is TGTGCCAGCAGCCGCGAGGACGAGCAGTACTTC. It yields the protein CASSREDEQYF.